Below, one TCR beta chain is given with its context. What it recognizes is unknown. Evenly divided among several immunoSEQ plates was the genomic DNA of each subset. The assay was immunoSEQ multiplex PCR, and TCRdb's table has in-frame clones only and misses some. This table has hundreds of thousands of clones, nearly 98% appearing once. The sample originates from a study of shared clonotypes between healthy human individuals. Study-level results: The study sampled only blood, and tissue repertoires likely differ.

Naive CD8 isolation took CD45RO-negative cells positively selected for CCR7 and excluded terminally differentiated effector memory CD45RA+ cells. Looked up from germline, CDR1 is MNHEY and CDR2 is SMNVEV (reference sequence). This CDR3 spans 14 amino acids. Trimming shortened V by 6 bases and J by 0 bases, and 12 bases separated the two germline ends. Sequenced material: naive CD8+ T cells sorted from blood. This clonotype was obtained from a man younger than 45 in good health. The chain joins TRBV27 to TRBJ2-7; no clear D. CDR3 nucleotides: TGTGCCAGCAGCTCGAGTGCAAGCTCCTACGAGCAGTACTTC. Translated, it gives CASSSSASSYEQYF.